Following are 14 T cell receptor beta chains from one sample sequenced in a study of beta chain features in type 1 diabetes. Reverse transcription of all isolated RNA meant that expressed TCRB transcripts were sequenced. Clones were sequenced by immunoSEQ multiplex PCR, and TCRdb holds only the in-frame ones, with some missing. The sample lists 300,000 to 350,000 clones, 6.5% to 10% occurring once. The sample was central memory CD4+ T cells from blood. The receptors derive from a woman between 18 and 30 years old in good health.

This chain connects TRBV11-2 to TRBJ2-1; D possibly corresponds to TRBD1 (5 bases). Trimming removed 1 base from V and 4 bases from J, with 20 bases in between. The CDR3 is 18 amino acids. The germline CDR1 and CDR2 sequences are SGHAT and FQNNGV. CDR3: CASSLGGYLTHLYNEQFF. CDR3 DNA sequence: TGTGCCAGCAGCTTAGGGGGCTACCTTACCCACCTTTACAATGAGCAGTTCTTC.

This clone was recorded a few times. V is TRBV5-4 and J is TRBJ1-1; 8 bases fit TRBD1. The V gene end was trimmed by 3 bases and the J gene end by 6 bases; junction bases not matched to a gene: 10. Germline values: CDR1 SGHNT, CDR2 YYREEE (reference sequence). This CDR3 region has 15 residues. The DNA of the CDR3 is TGTGCCAGCAGCTCCACCGGGACAGGATTCGCTGAAGCTTTCTTT. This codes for CASSSTGTGFAEAFF.

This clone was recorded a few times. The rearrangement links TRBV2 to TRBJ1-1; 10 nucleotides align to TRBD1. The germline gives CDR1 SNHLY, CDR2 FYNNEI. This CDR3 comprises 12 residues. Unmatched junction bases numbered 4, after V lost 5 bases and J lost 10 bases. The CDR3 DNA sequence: TGTGCCAGCAGTCGGGACAGGGGTGCAGCTTTCTTT. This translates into CASSRDRGAAFF.

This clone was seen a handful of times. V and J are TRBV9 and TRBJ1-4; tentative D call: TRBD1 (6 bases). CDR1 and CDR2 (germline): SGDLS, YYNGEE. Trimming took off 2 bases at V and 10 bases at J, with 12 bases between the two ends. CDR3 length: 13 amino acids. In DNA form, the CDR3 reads TGTGCCAGCAGCGTCGGGCTACAGGGAAAACTGTTTTTT. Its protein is CASSVGLQGKLFF.

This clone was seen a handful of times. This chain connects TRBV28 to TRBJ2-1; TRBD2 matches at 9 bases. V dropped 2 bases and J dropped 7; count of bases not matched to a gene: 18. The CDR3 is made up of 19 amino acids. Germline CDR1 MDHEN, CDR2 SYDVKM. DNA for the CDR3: TGTGCCAGCAGTTTAGGTTACGCTAAAGTGGGACTAGCAGTAAATGAGCAGTTCTTC. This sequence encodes CASSLGYAKVGLAVNEQFF.

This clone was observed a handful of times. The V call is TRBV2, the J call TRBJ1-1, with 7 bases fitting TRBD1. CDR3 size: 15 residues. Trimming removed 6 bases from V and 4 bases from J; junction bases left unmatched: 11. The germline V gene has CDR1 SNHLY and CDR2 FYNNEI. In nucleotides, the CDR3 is TGTGCCAGCAGCCGACAGGGACTCCGGGGCACTGAAGCTTTCTTT. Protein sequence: CASSRQGLRGTEAFF.

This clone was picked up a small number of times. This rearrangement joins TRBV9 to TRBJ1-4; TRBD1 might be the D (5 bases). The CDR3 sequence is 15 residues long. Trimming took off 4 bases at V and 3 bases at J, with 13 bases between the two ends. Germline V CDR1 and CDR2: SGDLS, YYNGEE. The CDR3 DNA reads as TGTGCCAGCAGCTCGCTGCCGGGGGCTAATGAAAAACTGTTTTTT. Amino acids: CASSSLPGANEKLFF.

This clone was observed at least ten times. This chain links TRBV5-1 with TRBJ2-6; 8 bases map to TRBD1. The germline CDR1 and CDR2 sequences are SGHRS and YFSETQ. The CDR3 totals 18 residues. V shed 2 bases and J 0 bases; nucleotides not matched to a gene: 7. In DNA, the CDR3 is TGCGCCAGCAGCTTTACCCCGACAGGGGTCTCTGGGGCCAACGTCCTGACTTTC. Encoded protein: CASSFTPTGVSGANVLTF.

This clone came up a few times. This chain's CDR3 is CASSSTPGYEQYF. DNA for the CDR3: TGTGCCAGCAGCAGTACTCCCGGCTACGAGCAGTACTTC. This rearrangement joins TRBV7-2 to TRBJ2-7; no firm D call. There are 13 residues in the CDR3. The V end was cut by 5 bases, the J end by 3 bases, with 11 bases between. Germline V gene data show CDR1 as SGHTA and CDR2 as FQGNSA.

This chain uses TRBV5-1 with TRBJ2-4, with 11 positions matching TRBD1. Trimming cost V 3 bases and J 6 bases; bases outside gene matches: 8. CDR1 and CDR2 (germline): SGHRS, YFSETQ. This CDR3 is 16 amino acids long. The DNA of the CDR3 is TGCGCCAGCAGCTATGGACAGGGGGCAAGTGGAAACATTCAGTACTTC. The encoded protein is CASSYGQGASGNIQYF.

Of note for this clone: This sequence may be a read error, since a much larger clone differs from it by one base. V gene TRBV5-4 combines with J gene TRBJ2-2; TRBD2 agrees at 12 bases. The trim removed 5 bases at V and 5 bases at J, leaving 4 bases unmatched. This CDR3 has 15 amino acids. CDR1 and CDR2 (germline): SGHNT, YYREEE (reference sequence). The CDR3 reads CASRPGTSGTGELFF. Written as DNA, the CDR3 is TGTGCCAGCAGGCCCGGGACTAGCGGGACCGGGGAGCTGTTTTTT.

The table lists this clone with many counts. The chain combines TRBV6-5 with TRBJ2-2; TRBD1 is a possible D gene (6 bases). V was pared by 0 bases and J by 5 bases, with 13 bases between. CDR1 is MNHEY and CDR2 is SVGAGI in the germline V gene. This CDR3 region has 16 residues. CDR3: CASSYSFTGQTGELFF. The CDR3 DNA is TGTGCCAGCAGTTACTCGTTCACAGGGCAAACCGGGGAGCTGTTTTTT.

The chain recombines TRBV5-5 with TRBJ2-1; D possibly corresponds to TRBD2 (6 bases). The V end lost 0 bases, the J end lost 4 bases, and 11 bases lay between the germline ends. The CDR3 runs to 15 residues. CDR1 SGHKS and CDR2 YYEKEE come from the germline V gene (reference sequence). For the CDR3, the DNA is TGTGCCAGCAGCTTGGACACGGGAGATTACAATGAGCAGTTCTTC. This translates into CASSLDTGDYNEQFF.

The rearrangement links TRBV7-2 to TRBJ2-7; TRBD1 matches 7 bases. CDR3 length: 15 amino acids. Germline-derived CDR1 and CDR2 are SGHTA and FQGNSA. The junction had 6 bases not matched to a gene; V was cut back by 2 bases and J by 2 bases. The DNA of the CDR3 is TGTGCCAGCAGCTTAATGTGGACAGGTGCCTACGAGCAGTACTTC. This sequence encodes CASSLMWTGAYEQYF.